The clone carrying this TCR beta chain was seen ten or more times. The data derive from a study of T cells in Graves' hyperthyroidism and ophthalmopathy. J lost 6 bases, V lost 4 bases, and 9 bases had no gene match. The CDR3 length is 15 residues. Germline V gene lookup returns CDR1 SQVTM and CDR2 ANQGSEA. RNA transcripts provided the source from which TCR beta CDR3 regions were amplified. Carried out on the TCR CDR3, a first-round RT-PCR used the HTBI primer set. From the multiplex PCR reads, TCRdb called clonotypes with MiXCR, one entry per CDR3 protein. The sample contains about 560,000 distinct CDR3 sequences, approximately 15% of which appear only once.

The sample consisted of blood. The TCR was taken from a young woman with Graves' hyperthyroidism. The chain uses TRBV29-1 and TRBJ2-1; 10 bases map to TRBD2. The CDR3 DNA follows: TGCAGCGTTGCCGCCAGACTAGCGGGCCGCAATGAGCAGTTCTTC. This codes for CSVAARLAGRNEQFF.